The 8 T cell receptor beta chains reported below all come from one sample, sequenced in a study of CD8 T cells in ankylosing spondylitis. Using its own MiXCR run on the 5' RACE reads, TCRdb lists one record per CDR3 protein. Found here are roughly 220,000 distinct CDR3 sequences, about 11% of them singletons; the top ten hold roughly a fifth. The sequenced material came from blood, either unsorted or a sorted T cell fraction (not recorded which). The receptors here all came from a male donor with ankylosing spondylitis or in good health (not recorded which).

This clonotype came up a few times. This chain connects TRBV12-3 or TRBV12-4 to TRBJ1-6; 7 nucleotides align to TRBD1. With V trimmed by 3 bases and J by 9 bases, 5 bases remained unmatched. CDR3 size: 14 residues. This chain's CDR3 is CASSFTGEGSPLHF. The CDR3 DNA reads TGTGCCAGCAGTTTTACAGGGGAAGGTTCACCCCTCCACTTT.

To note about this clonotype: A much larger clonotype is one base distant, so this may be a read error. The chain carries TRBV7-8 and TRBJ2-4; a weak D match, TRBD1 (6 bases). The germline V gene has CDR1 SGHVS and CDR2 FQNEAQ. The CDR3 contains 17 residues. The CDR3 sequence is CASSPPRGSSSKNILYF. CDR3 DNA sequence: TGTGCCAGCAGCCCCCCGAGGGGGAGTAGCTCCAAAAACATTCTGTACTTC.

This clonotype was detected ten times or more. This sequence joins TRBV5-1 and TRBJ1-1, with D hard to call. CDR1 and CDR2 (germline): SGHRS, YFSETQ. V was shortened by 4 bases and J by 1 base, with 11 bases between the two germline ends. CDR3 length equals 14 residues. The CDR3 here is CASSLRVSNTEAFF. The CDR3 region has the DNA TGCGCCAGCAGCCTACGGGTCTCGAACACTGAAGCTTTCTTT.

This clonotype was seen repeatedly, ten times or more. The chain recombines TRBV6-5 with TRBJ2-5; D is ambiguous. The CDR3 extends over 15 amino acids. Trimming pared 5 bases from V and 4 bases from J, leaving 17 bases between. Germline assignment: CDR1 MNHEY and CDR2 SVGAGI. CDR3 sequence (DNA): TGTGCCAGCAGTCTCTCGGTCCTCCCTGGAGAGACCCAGTACTTC. This encodes CASSLSVLPGETQYF.

The rearrangement links TRBV5-1 to TRBJ1-1; TRBD1 might be the D (5 bases). The germline CDR1 and CDR2 sequences are SGHRS and YFSETQ. Trimming took off 0 bases at V and 8 bases at J, with 14 bases between the two ends. The CDR3 runs 14 residues. The CDR3 DNA reads TGCGCCAGCAGCTTGGTAGGTCCTGGGGGGGAAGCTTTCTTT. Amino acids: CASSLVGPGGEAFF.

The sample holds many counts of this clonotype. J is TRBJ1-5 and V is TRBV24-1; the D gene is possibly TRBD1 (6 bases). This CDR3 is 14 amino acids long. From germline, CDR1 is KGHDR and CDR2 SFDVKD. V lost 10 bases and J lost 6, with 18 bases in between. The CDR3 sequence: CATQRGGGLQPQHF. The DNA of the CDR3 is TGTGCCACGCAGCGCGGGGGGGGGCTTCAGCCCCAGCATTTT.

The V gene is TRBV7-2, the J gene TRBJ2-2, with 9 bases identical to TRBD2. The germline V gene has CDR1 SGHTA and CDR2 FQGNSA. The CDR3 runs to 15 residues. V shed 6 bases, J shed 4 bases, and the junction held 6 bases outside the gene matches. The CDR3 DNA is TGTGCCAGCAGTCACAGCGGGGGGCTCACCGGGGAGCTGTTTTTT. It encodes CASSHSGGLTGELFF.

This clonotype appeared many times. The rearrangement uses TRBV7-2 and TRBJ1-4, with 7 positions matching TRBD1. The CDR3 runs to 16 residues. Germline CDR1 and CDR2: SGHTA and FQGNSA. The junction had 11 bases not matched to a gene; V was cut back by 6 bases and J by 4 bases. In DNA, the CDR3 is TGTGCCAGCAGTTATAAAACGGGACAGCTTAATGAAAAACTGTTTTTT. This gives the protein CASSYKTGQLNEKLFF.